The T cell receptor (beta chain) under discussion was sequenced for a study of T cells in Graves' hyperthyroidism and ophthalmopathy. General study results and limits: Model output signaled ophthalmopathy a median 6.5 months ahead of onset.

For Graves' hyperthyroidism to be stable, ophthalmopathy could not progress within 18 months. Every diagnosis used clinical symptoms, serum thyroxine and TRAb, thyroid ultrasound and orbital computed tomography. Isolation of PBMCs was performed on about 9.9 ml fresh peripheral blood. As for this clonotype: The antigen is not known.

RNA transcripts yielded amplified TCR beta CDR3 regions. With the HTBI primer set, the TCR CDR3 went through a first round of RT-PCR. TCRdb redid the calling of the multiplex PCR reads with MiXCR, one entry per CDR3 protein. The table includes roughly 300,000 distinct CDR3 sequences, about 20% detected once. The V gene's germline CDR1 is SGHTS and CDR2 YDEGEE. Trimming took 4 bases from V and 0 from J, leaving 13 bases between them. This CDR3 is 15 amino acids long. Sequencing was performed on blood. This TCR came from a woman in her 50s with Graves' hyperthyroidism. V and J are TRBV5-8 and TRBJ1-1; a possible D gene is TRBD1 (6 bases). The CDR3 here is CASSPGQQMNTEAFF. The DNA of the CDR3 is TGTGCCAGCAGCCCCGGACAGCAGATGAACACTGAAGCTTTCTTT.